Listed here are 19 T cell receptor beta chains from one sample, sequenced in a study of monozygotic twins with inflammatory bowel disease. TCRdb reanalyzed the 5' RACE reads, giving one entry per CDR3 protein sequence and no DNA. This table holds around 150,000 distinct CDR3 sequences. Sequenced: blood. The receptors originated from a human donor with ulcerative colitis or Crohn's disease, or a healthy co-twin of an affected twin (not recorded which).

The J gene is TRBJ2-3, the V gene TRBV7-3. The CDR3 spans 15 residues. Looked up from germline, CDR1 is SGHTA and CDR2 is FQGTGA. CDR3 residues: CASSFTGASTDTQYF. Together with reference TRBV7-3 and TRBJ2-3, the CDR3 gives the full variable domain: GAGVSQTPSNKVTEKGKYVELRCDPISGHTALYWYRQSLGQGPEFLIYFQGTGAADDSGLPNDRFFAVRPEGSVSTLKIQRTERGDSAVYLCASSFTGASTDTQYFGPGTRLTVL.

The chain links TRBV5-1 to TRBJ2-7. CDR3 length: 15 residues. Germline CDR1 SGHRS, CDR2 YFSETQ. CDR3 amino acids: CASSLAPQGPYEQYF.

The chain has TRBV5-1 and TRBJ2-7; the TRBD1 assignment by TCRdb is unverifiable without DNA. From germline, CDR1 is SGHRS and CDR2 YFSETQ. The CDR3 length is 16 residues. This CDR3 reads CASSFHRGMGAYEQYF.

This chain links TRBV11-3 with TRBJ2-7; lacking DNA, the TRBD2 call made by TCRdb goes unchecked. The CDR3 has 16 residues. Looked up from germline, CDR1 is SGHNT and CDR2 is YENEEA. This CDR3 is CASSLRGTSGDYEQYF.

The genes are TRBV25-1 and TRBJ2-5; TCRdb indicates TRBD2, and absent DNA this call remains unverified. Germline assignment: CDR1 MGHDK and CDR2 SYGVNS. This CDR3 is built from 14 residues. CDR3 loop: CASSDPAGGETQYF.

The genes are TRBV10-3 and TRBJ2-1; there is no DNA to check the TCRdb D call of TRBD2. CDR3 length: 16 residues. The germline gives CDR1 ENHRY, CDR2 SYGVKD. CDR3 region: CAISVASGRAWNEQFF.

This chain joins TRBV11-2 and TRBJ1-5; absent DNA, TCRdb's TRBD1 call cannot be checked. The CDR3 covers 14 residues. CDR1 is SGHAT, CDR2 FQNNGV, per germline. CDR3 residues: CASSLVGGYQPQHF.

The chain joins TRBV7-9 to TRBJ2-1. This CDR3 is built from 12 residues. Per the germline V gene, CDR1 is SEHNR and CDR2 is FQNEAQ (reference sequence). CDR3: CASSLAQVEQFF. Full variable domain (remainder filled in from reference TRBV7-9 and TRBJ2-1): DTGVSQNPRHKITKRGQNVTFRCDPISEHNRLYWYRQTLGQGPEFLTYFQNEAQLEKSRLLSDRFSAERPKGSFSTLEIQRTEQGDSAMYLCASSLAQVEQFFGPGTRLTVL.

This chain links TRBV4-3 with TRBJ2-5; the D call from TCRdb, TRBD1, cannot be confirmed without DNA. This CDR3 is built from 15 residues. Per the germline V gene, CDR1 is LGHNA and CDR2 is YSLEER. The CDR3 loop is CASSQDPADQETQYF.

V gene TRBV6-6 combines with J gene TRBJ2-7; TCRdb returns TRBD2, unconfirmable since there is no DNA. Looked up from germline, CDR1 is MNHNY and CDR2 is SVGAGI (reference sequence). The CDR3 spans 11 residues. The chain's CDR3 is CASRLGYEQYF.

The chain combines TRBV7-2 with TRBJ2-2. Germline loops: CDR1 SGHTA, CDR2 FQGNSA. CDR3 length: 15 residues. The CDR3 region is CASSSWTGNTGELFF. The variable domain in full, with the rest retrieved from reference TRBV7-2 and TRBJ2-2, is GAGVSQSPSNKVTEKGKDVELRCDPISGHTALYWYRQSLGQGLEFLIYFQGNSAPDKSGLPSDRFSAERTGGSVSTLTIQRTQQEDSAVYLCASSSWTGNTGELFFGEGSRLTVL.

The rearrangement links TRBV5-1 to TRBJ2-2; lacking DNA, the TRBD1 call made by TCRdb goes unchecked. The CDR3 is 17 amino acids. Germline loops: CDR1 SGHRS, CDR2 YFSETQ. CDR3 loop: CASTLAGQGAGTGELFF.

J is TRBJ1-1 and V is TRBV29-1. The CDR3 has 14 amino acids. Germline-derived CDR1 and CDR2 are SQVTM and ANQGSEA. This CDR3 is CSVEDVGRLTEAFF. Supplemented by reference TRBV29-1 and TRBJ1-1, the full variable domain reads SAVISQKPSRDICQRGTSLTIQCQVDSQVTMMFWYRQQPGQSLTLIATANQGSEATYESGFVIDKFPISRPNLTFSTLTVSNMSPEDSSIYLCSVEDVGRLTEAFFGQGTRLTVV.

V gene TRBV5-1 combines with J gene TRBJ2-3. The CDR3 spans 15 residues. Looked up from germline, CDR1 is SGHRS and CDR2 is YFSETQ. The CDR3 is CASSLYGLGTDTQYF.

The rearrangement joins TRBV7-6 to TRBJ2-7; checking the TCRdb D call of TRBD2 is not possible without DNA. The CDR3 length is 15 residues. Germline V lookup: CDR1 SGHVS, CDR2 FNYEAQ. The CDR3 sequence: CASSLLGTHAYEQYF.

The chain has TRBV19 and TRBJ2-4; with no DNA, the TCRdb D assignment of TRBD1 cannot be verified. The length of the CDR3 is 14 residues. CDR1 is LNHDA and CDR2 is SQIVND in the germline V gene (reference sequence). This CDR3 reads CASSLGAQSNIQYF.

The chain couples TRBV18 to TRBJ2-2. The germline gives CDR1 KGHSH, CDR2 LQKENI. The CDR3 spans 14 residues. The CDR3 loop is CASSPDRNTGELFF.

The V and J genes are TRBV9 and TRBJ2-4. CDR1 SGDLS and CDR2 YYNGEE come from the germline V gene. The CDR3 spans 14 residues. This CDR3 is CASSVDRIANIQYF.

The rearrangement uses TRBV11-1 and TRBJ2-1; absent DNA, TCRdb's TRBD2 call cannot be checked. The CDR3 is made up of 18 amino acids. Germline V gene sequence: CDR1 SGHAT, CDR2 FQDESV (reference sequence). The CDR3 here is CASSLLILREGRYNEQFF. The full variable domain, its missing parts supplied by reference TRBV11-1 and TRBJ2-1, is EAEVAQSPRYKITEKSQAVAFWCDPISGHATLYWYRQILGQGPELLVQFQDESVVDDSQLPKDRFSAERLKGVDSTLKIQPAELGDSAMYLCASSLLILREGRYNEQFFGPGTRLTVL.